The T cell receptor (beta chain) described here comes from a study of cytotoxic CD8 clonotypes in ibrutinib-treated CLL. On the study more broadly: Within the patient group, 11 were relapsed/refractory and some 16 treatment-naive, and roughly 18 were IGHV unmutated. General study results and limits: Measured clonality at baseline was greater than in age-matched healthy donors and tracked with circulating CD8+ T-cell counts. Having risen at ibrutinib response, clonality had fallen back toward baseline by progression.

The V end was cut by 4 bases, the J end by 10 bases, with 21 bases between. Germline V CDR1 and CDR2: SGDLS, YYNGEE. The CDR3 contains 15 residues. A 1 in 200,000 to 1 in 1 million T cell depth was the sequencing target. Profiling relied on immunoSEQ multiplex PCR, and the TCRdb table lists in-frame clones only, not all of them. This sample has 250,000 to 350,000 clones, with 65% to 85% found just once. A word on this clone: The antigen is unknown.

V and J are TRBV9 and TRBJ2-1, with unresolved D. The TCR sequence derives from a human donor with chronic lymphocytic leukemia. The sequencing here drew on PBMCs, taken at disease progression, from a patient treated with ibrutinib. Here the CDR3 reads CASSLWAPNQGEQFF. In nucleotides, the CDR3 is TGTGCCAGCAGCCTATGGGCCCCCAACCAAGGAGAGCAGTTCTTC.